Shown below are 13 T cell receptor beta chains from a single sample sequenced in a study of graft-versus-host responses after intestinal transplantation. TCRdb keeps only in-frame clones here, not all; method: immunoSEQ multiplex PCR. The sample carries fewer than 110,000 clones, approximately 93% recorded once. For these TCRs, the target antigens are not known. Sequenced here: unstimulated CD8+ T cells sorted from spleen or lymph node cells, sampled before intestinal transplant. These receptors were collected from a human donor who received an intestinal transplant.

The CDR3 nucleotides read TGTGCCAGCACGCAGGGGGAAGGTTATGGCTACACCTTC. Translating gives CASTQGEGYGYTF. The V gene is TRBV5-6, the J gene TRBJ1-2; 7 positions agree with TRBD1. CDR3 length: 13 amino acids. Germline V lookup: CDR1 SGHDT, CDR2 YYEEEE. After removal of 6 bases from V and 5 bases from J, the junction contained 7 bases not matched to a gene.

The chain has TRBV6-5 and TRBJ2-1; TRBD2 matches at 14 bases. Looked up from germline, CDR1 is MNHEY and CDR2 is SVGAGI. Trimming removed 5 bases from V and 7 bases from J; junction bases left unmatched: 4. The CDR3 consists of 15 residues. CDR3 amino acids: CASSGGTSGRNEQFF. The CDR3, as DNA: TGTGCCAGCAGTGGAGGGACTAGCGGGAGAAATGAGCAGTTCTTC.

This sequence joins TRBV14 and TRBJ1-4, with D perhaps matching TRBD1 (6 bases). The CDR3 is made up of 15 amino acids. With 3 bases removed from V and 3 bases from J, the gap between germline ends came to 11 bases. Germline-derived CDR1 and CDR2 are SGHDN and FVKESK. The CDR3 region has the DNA TGTGCCAGCAGCCAGAGGGGGGCCCCTAATGAAAAACTGTTTTTT. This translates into CASSQRGAPNEKLFF.

This CDR3 is CASSQANKAGDPYNEQFF. As DNA, the CDR3 is TGCGCCAGCAGCCAAGCTAACAAGGCAGGGGATCCCTACAATGAGCAGTTCTTC. The chain recombines TRBV4-1 with TRBJ2-1; D may be TRBD1 (6 bases). Trimming left V 1 base short and J 2 bases short, with 18 bases between. CDR3 size: 18 residues. Germline V gene sequence: CDR1 MGHRA, CDR2 YSYEKL.

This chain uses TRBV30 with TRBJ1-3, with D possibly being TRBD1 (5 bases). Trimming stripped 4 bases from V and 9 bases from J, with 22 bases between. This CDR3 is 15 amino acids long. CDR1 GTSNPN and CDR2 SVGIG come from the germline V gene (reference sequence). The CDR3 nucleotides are TGTGCCTGGACCACGGGCCTGGGACCAGGATCCACCATATATTTT. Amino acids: CAWTTGLGPGSTIYF. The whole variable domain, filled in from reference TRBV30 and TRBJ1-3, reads SQTIHQWPATLVQPVGSPLSLECTVEGTSNPNLYWYRQAAGRGLQLLFYSVGIGQISSEVPQNLSASRPQDRQFILSSKKLLLSDSGFYLCAWTTGLGPGSTIYFGEGSWLTVV.

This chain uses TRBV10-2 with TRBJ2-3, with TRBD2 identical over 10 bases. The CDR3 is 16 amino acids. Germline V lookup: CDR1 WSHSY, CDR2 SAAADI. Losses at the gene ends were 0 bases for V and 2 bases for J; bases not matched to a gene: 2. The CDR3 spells CASSESGLANTDTQYF. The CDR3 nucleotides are TGCGCCAGCAGTGAGTCGGGACTAGCGAACACAGATACGCAGTATTTT.

CDR3 in amino acids: CASSSMNNEQFF. CDR3 bases: TGTGCCAGCAGCTCGATGAACAATGAGCAGTTCTTC. V is TRBV5-4 and J is TRBJ2-1; D not certain. The V gene lost 3 bases and the J gene lost 5 bases, with 6 bases spanning the gap. The CDR3 covers 12 residues. Per germline, CDR1 SGHNT and CDR2 YYREEE (reference sequence).

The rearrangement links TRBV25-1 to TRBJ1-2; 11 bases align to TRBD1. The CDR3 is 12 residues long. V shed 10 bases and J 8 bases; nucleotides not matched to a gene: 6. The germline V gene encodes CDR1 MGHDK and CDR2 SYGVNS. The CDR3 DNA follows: TGTGCCACAGGACAGGGGGCCGAAGGCTACACCTTC. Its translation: CATGQGAEGYTF.

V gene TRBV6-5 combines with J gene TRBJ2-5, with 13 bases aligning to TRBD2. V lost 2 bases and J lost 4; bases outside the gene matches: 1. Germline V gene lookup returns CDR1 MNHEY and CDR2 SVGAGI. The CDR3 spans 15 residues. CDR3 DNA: TGTGCCAGCAGTTACACTAGCGGGGGGGCAGAGACCCAGTACTTC. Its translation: CASSYTSGGAETQYF.

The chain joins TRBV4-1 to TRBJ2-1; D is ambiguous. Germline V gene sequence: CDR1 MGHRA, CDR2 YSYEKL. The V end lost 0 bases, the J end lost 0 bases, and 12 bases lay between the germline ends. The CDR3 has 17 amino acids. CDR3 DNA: TGCGCCAGCAGCCAAGATTGGGCGCCTAGCTCCTACAATGAGCAGTTCTTC. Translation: CASSQDWAPSSYNEQFF.

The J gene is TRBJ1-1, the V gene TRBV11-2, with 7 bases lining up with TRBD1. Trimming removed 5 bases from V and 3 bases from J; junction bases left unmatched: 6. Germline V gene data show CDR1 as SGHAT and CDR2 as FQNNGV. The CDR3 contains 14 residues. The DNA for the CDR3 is TGTGCCAGCAGCCGTCCTCAGGGGGACACTGAAGCTTTCTTT. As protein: CASSRPQGDTEAFF.

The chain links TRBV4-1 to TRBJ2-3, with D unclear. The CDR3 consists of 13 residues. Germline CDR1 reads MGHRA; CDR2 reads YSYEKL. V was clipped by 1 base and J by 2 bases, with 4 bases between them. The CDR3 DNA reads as TGCGCCAGCAGCCAAGTCCACACAGATACGCAGTATTTT. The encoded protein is CASSQVHTDTQYF.

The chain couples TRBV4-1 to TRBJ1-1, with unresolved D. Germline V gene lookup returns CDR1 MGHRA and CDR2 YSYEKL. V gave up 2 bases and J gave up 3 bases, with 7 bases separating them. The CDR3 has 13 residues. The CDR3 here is CASSQNRYTEAFF. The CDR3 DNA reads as TGCGCCAGCAGCCAAAATCGGTACACTGAAGCTTTCTTT.